The rows below give T cell receptor beta chains drawn from one sample of a study of read filtering for tumor transcriptome and immune sequencing. TCRdb analysed the reads with MiXCR anew, one entry per CDR3 protein. Among 75,000 to 90,000 distinct CDR3 sequences listed, 10% to 15% were seen once. The material sequenced was a population of CD138-negative cells sorted from bone marrow. These receptors were obtained from a donor at least 40 years old with multiple myeloma. The CDR3 runs from the conserved cysteine through the conserved F or W. Fields, in order: clone size, V gene, D gene, J gene, CDR3 DNA, CDR3 protein. A D gene is named only where the DNA matches it firmly. Only part of the rows carry a size: once, few, many, or a class if the clone is expanded.

many	TRBV5-1	TRBD2	TRBJ2-2	TGCGCCAGCAGAGCCGGGAGGGGCACCGGGGAGCTGTTTTTT	CASRAGRGTGELFF
NA	TRBV6-6	NA	TRBJ1-3	TGTGCCAGCAGTTACTCGGGAAACACCATATATTTT	CASSYSGNTIYF
many	TRBV6-5	NA	TRBJ2-1	TGTGCCAGCAGTTACTCATTTACCGGCAATGAGCAGTTCTTC	CASSYSFTGNEQFF
many	TRBV30	TRBD2	TRBJ2-1	TGTGCCTGGAACCAGCGGGATCATATTGAGCAGTTCTTC	CAWNQRDHIEQFF
many	TRBV27	NA	TRBJ2-1	TGTGCCAGCAGTTTATATGGGGGGTATATATACAATGAGCAGTTCTTC	CASSLYGGYIYNEQFF
many	TRBV7-9	TRBD2	TRBJ2-7	TGTGCCAGCAGCACGGGACTATTCTCCTACGAGCAGTACTTC	CASSTGLFSYEQYF
many	TRBV28	NA	TRBJ2-1	TGTGCCAGCAACCACCCCGGGGGTGAGGATGAGCAGTTCTTC	CASNHPGGEDEQFF
many	TRBV30	TRBD1	TRBJ1-1	TGTGCCTGGAGTCCGGGACAGGGAAGGACTGAAGCTTTCTTT	CAWSPGQGRTEAFF
many	TRBV10-2	NA	TRBJ2-1	TGCGCCAGCAGTAGGACTCTAAGCTCCTACAATGAGCAGTTCTTC	CASSRTLSSYNEQFF
many	TRBV5-1	TRBD2	TRBJ2-5	TGCGCCAGCAGTCCCCTAGCGGGAGGGCCGGTAGGGGAGACCCAGTACTTC	CASSPLAGGPVGETQYF
many	TRBV20-1	NA	TRBJ1-1	TGCAGTGCTAGTACGAACACTGAAGCTTTCTTT	CSASTNTEAFF
many	TRBV30	NA	TRBJ2-7	TGTGCCTGGGCTACCGGGGCTCCCTACGAGCAGTACTTC	CAWATGAPYEQYF
many	TRBV5-1	NA	TRBJ2-1	TGCGCCAGCAGCCCGGGAGGGGGACAGCGCGGGGAGCAGTTCTTC	CASSPGGGQRGEQFF